This TCR beta chain appears in the sequencing data of a study of vaccination and CD4 T cells after COVID-19. Study information: Convalescent individuals numbered four females and six males, two being Hispanic. Spike peptides, overlapping and drawn from SARS-CoV-2, HCoV-NL63, HCoV-OC43 and HCoV-229E, were used to stimulate cells. General study results and limits: Analysis covered relatively few convalescent patients and lacked any early post-infection timepoints. The median proportion of reactive clones detected only post-vaccination in convalescent patients was 85% to 90%.

Cultured CD4+ T-cell DNA underwent Oncomine TCR Beta short-read sequencing. Each CDR3 protein is one row after TCRdb ran MiXCR on the PCR reads. The data hold 15,000 to 18,000 distinct CDR3 sequences, with about 40% observed a single time. This CDR3 region has 15 residues. Deletions cut 0 bases from V and 5 bases from J, with 17 bases between. Per germline, CDR1 DFQATT and CDR2 SNEGSKA (reference sequence). The table lists this clonotype with a few counts. Its specificity is not known. The treatment is: approximately nine-day PBMC culture with coronavirus spike peptide pools or control peptides (ViraFEST assay).

Sequencing was carried out using cultured CD4+ T cells from blood. This chain uses TRBV20-1 with TRBJ2-7, with D possibly being TRBD2 (5 bases). The receptor was isolated from a human donor with COVID-19. CDR3 amino acids: CSARDMDSLFDEQYF. DNA of the CDR3: TGCAGTGCTAGAGATATGGACTCCCTGTTTGACGAGCAGTACTTC.